The 26 T cell receptor beta chains listed next were all sequenced from one sample in a study of control samples from healthy donors and cancer patients. Sequencing was performed with immunoSEQ multiplex PCR; in TCRdb, only in-frame clones are kept and a portion is missing. This table holds around 140,000 clones, around nine tenths found once. The sample was PBMCs. The receptors derive from a man between 50 and 59 years old with head and neck cancer.

The chain employs TRBV10-1 and TRBJ2-7, with TRBD1 identical over 11 bases. Germline values: CDR1 WNHNN, CDR2 SYGVQD (reference sequence). V lost 11 bases and J lost 2; bases outside the gene matches: 8. CDR3 length: 14 residues. The chain's CDR3 is CAVIRDRGAYEQYF. CDR3 sequence (DNA): TGCGCCGTCATCCGGGACAGGGGGGCCTACGAGCAGTACTTC.

V and J are TRBV6-5 and TRBJ2-5; 7 bases fit TRBD2. This CDR3 has 14 residues. Germline V CDR1 and CDR2: MNHEY, SVGAGI. V lost 6 bases, J lost 2 bases, and 6 bases stayed unmatched. The CDR3 region is CASSSPGGQETQYF. The CDR3 region has the DNA TGTGCCAGCAGCTCTCCCGGGGGGCAAGAGACCCAGTACTTC.

This sequence joins TRBV4-1 and TRBJ2-3, with 14 bases matching TRBD2. V gave up 1 base and J gave up 6 bases; unmatched junction bases: 6. CDR3 size: 17 residues. Germline V CDR1 and CDR2: MGHRA, YSYEKL. CDR3 amino acids: CASSQVGLAGGGDTQYF. The CDR3 region has the DNA TGCGCCAGCAGCCAAGTCGGACTAGCGGGGGGTGGGGATACGCAGTATTTT.

The V call is TRBV4-1, the J call TRBJ2-1, with 14 bases aligning to TRBD2. There are 18 residues in the CDR3. Looked up from germline, CDR1 is MGHRA and CDR2 is YSYEKL. Unmatched junction bases numbered 9, after V lost 4 bases and J lost 4 bases. The CDR3 region is CASSPRLAGGPMYNEQFF. CDR3 coding DNA: TGCGCCAGCAGCCCACGACTAGCGGGGGGGCCAATGTACAATGAGCAGTTCTTC.

The genes are TRBV5-5 and TRBJ2-7; D perhaps matches TRBD1 (5 bases). This CDR3 contains 13 residues. The V end was cut by 0 bases, the J end by 2 bases, with 6 bases between. Germline assignment: CDR1 SGHKS and CDR2 YYEKEE (reference sequence). CDR3 sequence (DNA): TGTGCCAGCAGCTTGGAAGGGGCCTACGAGCAGTACTTC. This gives the protein CASSLEGAYEQYF.

This clone was counted a single time. The chain employs TRBV10-3 and TRBJ2-1; 9 bases are a match to TRBD2. Germline assignment: CDR1 ENHRY and CDR2 SYGVKD. The V and J ends lost 0 bases and 9 bases, in that order; junction bases with no gene match: 3. This CDR3 is 14 amino acids long. CDR3 sequence: CAISESETSGEQFF. DNA for the CDR3: TGTGCCATCAGTGAGTCAGAGACTAGCGGTGAGCAGTTCTTC.

This clone is a singleton in its sample. The CDR3 DNA reads as TGTGCCAGCAGTTCAGGGGGCATCCATCAAGAGACCCAGTACTTC. It specifies CASSSGGIHQETQYF. This rearrangement joins TRBV6-5 to TRBJ2-5; 8 positions agree with TRBD1. Per germline, CDR1 MNHEY and CDR2 SVGAGI. J gave up 2 bases and V 4 bases, and 6 bases lay outside the gene matches. The CDR3 covers 15 residues.

The chain employs TRBV13 and TRBJ2-7; 9 bases map to TRBD2. V was pared by 6 bases and J by 5 bases, with 11 bases of the junction left unmatched. The CDR3 has 15 amino acids. The germline V gene has CDR1 PRHDT and CDR2 FYEKMQ (reference sequence). CDR3 in amino acids: CASSRRGGRRNEQYF. The DNA for the CDR3 is TGTGCCAGCAGTCGGCGGGGGGGGCGGAGGAACGAGCAGTACTTC.

This chain connects TRBV19 to TRBJ1-6, with 9 nucleotides matching TRBD1. V was pared by 5 bases and J by 12 bases, with 5 bases of the junction left unmatched. The CDR3 loop spans 13 amino acids. Germline CDR1 and CDR2: LNHDA and SQIVND (reference sequence). The CDR3 nucleotides are TGTGCCAGTAGTGTCAACAGGGGGCGACCCCTCCACTTT. This sequence encodes CASSVNRGRPLHF.

The chain joins TRBV29-1 to TRBJ2-3, with D possibly matching TRBD2 (6 bases). Germline V lookup: CDR1 SQVTM, CDR2 ANQGSEA. The CDR3 totals 14 residues. Trimming left V 4 bases short and J 2 bases short, with 13 bases between. CDR3 region: CSVVEGSITDTQYF. CDR3 sequence (DNA): TGCAGCGTTGTGGAGGGGTCTATCACAGATACGCAGTATTTT.

This clone was detected only once. The chain uses TRBV4-2 and TRBJ2-7; D possibly corresponds to TRBD2 (6 bases). Germline values: CDR1 LGHNA, CDR2 YNFKEQ. CDR3 length: 13 amino acids. The V and J ends lost 4 bases and 5 bases respectively, with 12 bases between them. The CDR3 is CASSLSGGNEQYF. The CDR3 region has the DNA TGTGCCAGCAGCCTTAGCGGAGGGAACGAGCAGTACTTC.

This sequence joins TRBV7-2 and TRBJ1-3, with D unresolved. V lost 7 bases, J lost 0 bases, and 22 bases lay in between. Germline V gene sequence: CDR1 SGHTA, CDR2 FQGNSA. CDR3 length: 18 amino acids. The DNA for the CDR3 is TGTGCCAGCACCCGCGTGGAGCGTACATCGAGCTCTGGAAACACCATATATTTT. This gives the protein CASTRVERTSSSGNTIYF. Together with reference TRBV7-2 and TRBJ1-3, the CDR3 gives the full variable domain: GAGVSQSPSNKVTEKGKDVELRCDPISGHTALYWYRQSLGQGLEFLIYFQGNSAPDKSGLPSDRFSAERTGGSVSTLTIQRTQQEDSAVYLCASTRVERTSSSGNTIYFGEGSWLTVV.

The genes are TRBV5-4 and TRBJ2-2; D gene ambiguous. Deletions cut 1 base from V and 3 bases from J, with 7 bases between. The CDR3 is 14 residues long. In germline, CDR1 is SGHNT, CDR2 YYREEE (reference sequence). CDR3: CASSLSGYTGELFF. The CDR3, as DNA: TGTGCCAGCAGCTTGAGTGGTTACACCGGGGAGCTGTTTTTT.

V is TRBV27 and J is TRBJ1-1; unclear D gene. Trimming removed 2 bases at V and 0 bases at J, with 10 bases between. The CDR3 consists of 15 residues. Germline V gives CDR1 MNHEY, CDR2 SMNVEV (reference sequence). CDR3 coding DNA: TGTGCCAGCAGTTTAAAGGCGCAAATGAACACTGAAGCTTTCTTT. Translation: CASSLKAQMNTEAFF.

This chain connects TRBV18 to TRBJ2-1; D uncertain. Germline-derived CDR1 and CDR2 are KGHSH and LQKENI. V was trimmed by 2 bases and J by 6 bases, leaving 11 bases between them. The CDR3 spans 14 residues. The CDR3 reads CASSPAVTPNEQFF. The DNA of the CDR3 is TGTGCCAGCTCACCAGCAGTTACACCCAATGAGCAGTTCTTC.

CDR3 region: CASSLTGQGYEQYF. As DNA, the CDR3 is TGCGCCAGCAGCCTAACGGGACAGGGGTACGAGCAGTACTTC. The rearrangement joins TRBV4-1 to TRBJ2-7; TRBD1 matches 10 bases. There are 14 residues in the CDR3. The germline V gene has CDR1 MGHRA and CDR2 YSYEKL. V gave up 4 bases and J gave up 4 bases; unmatched junction bases: 4.

A note on this clone: This CDR3 is also generated by other DNA sequences in the sample. The chain joins TRBV5-1 to TRBJ1-5; no definite D call. The V end was cut by 0 bases, the J end by 2 bases, with 9 bases between. Germline CDR1 and CDR2: SGHRS and YFSETQ. The length of the CDR3 is 15 residues. The CDR3 coding sequence is TGCGCCAGCAGCTTGGAGGGTTCTGGCAATCAGCCCCAGCATTTT. It translates to CASSLEGSGNQPQHF.

The chain employs TRBV10-3 and TRBJ1-6; D is perhaps TRBD1 (5 bases). Germline V gene sequence: CDR1 ENHRY, CDR2 SYGVKD. This CDR3 comprises 16 residues. Deletions cut 5 bases from V and 0 bases from J, with 11 bases between. CDR3 sequence: CAISSQASSYNSPLHF. In nucleotides, the CDR3 is TGTGCCATCAGTTCACAGGCGAGCTCCTATAATTCACCCCTCCACTTT.

The gene calls are TRBV10-3 and TRBJ1-5; tentatively, D is TRBD1 (6 bases). V lost 5 bases and J lost 5, with 16 bases in between. Germline CDR1 ENHRY, CDR2 SYGVKD. The CDR3 has 15 amino acids. This CDR3 reads CAISPFVGGDQPQHF. CDR3 in DNA: TGTGCCATCAGTCCGTTTGTGGGGGGCGATCAGCCCCAGCATTTT.

The genes are TRBV5-6 and TRBJ2-7, with 15 positions matching TRBD2. CDR3 length: 15 residues. The germline gives CDR1 SGHDT, CDR2 YYEEEE. Unmatched junction bases numbered 6, after V lost 5 bases and J lost 6 bases. The CDR3 DNA reads as TGTGCCAGCAGGCGTCGGGGACTAGCGGGAGGCGAGCAGTACTTC. Encoded protein: CASRRRGLAGGEQYF.

The chain carries TRBV27 and TRBJ2-2; D is unclear. The CDR3 length is 13 residues. Germline values: CDR1 MNHEY, CDR2 SMNVEV (reference sequence). V was pared by 1 base and J by 4 bases, with 4 bases between. The CDR3 bases are TGTGCCAGCAGTTTATTCAGCACCGGGGAGCTGTTTTTT. Its translation is CASSLFSTGELFF.

This clone is a singleton in its sample. The chain links TRBV11-1 to TRBJ2-7; D not certain. CDR3 length: 15 amino acids. Trimming removed 3 bases at V and 4 bases at J, with 16 bases between. Germline assignment: CDR1 SGHAT and CDR2 FQDESV (reference sequence). Here the CDR3 reads CASSFAGSTSYEQYF. The CDR3 DNA is TGTGCCAGCAGCTTCGCCGGGTCTACATCGTACGAGCAGTACTTC.

J is TRBJ2-7 and V is TRBV18; no definite D call. There are 13 residues in the CDR3. Trimming removed 3 bases at V and 3 bases at J, with 9 bases between. Germline V gene sequence: CDR1 KGHSH, CDR2 LQKENI. CDR3 in amino acids: CASSPETDYEQYF. The CDR3 region has the DNA TGTGCCAGCTCACCCGAAACAGACTACGAGCAGTACTTC.

The chain links TRBV18 to TRBJ2-7; 10 bases are a match to TRBD1. Trimming at V came to 3 bases and at J to 5 bases, leaving 4 bases not matched to a gene. The CDR3 contains 14 residues. Per germline, CDR1 KGHSH and CDR2 LQKENI. CDR3 sequence: CASSPFGQGDEQYF. CDR3 coding DNA: TGTGCCAGCTCACCGTTTGGACAGGGGGACGAGCAGTACTTC.

The genes are TRBV5-1 and TRBJ2-1; D is undetermined. The V end lost 4 bases, the J end lost 7 bases, and 15 bases lay between the germline ends. CDR1 and CDR2 (germline): SGHRS, YFSETQ. The CDR3 contains 14 residues. This CDR3 is CASSHRSGSNEQFF. The CDR3 coding sequence is TGCGCCAGCAGCCATAGATCCGGAAGTAATGAGCAGTTCTTC.

V gene TRBV24-1 combines with J gene TRBJ1-5; D is unresolved. The CDR3 is 14 residues long. The V end was cut by 4 bases, the J end by 4 bases, with 10 bases between. The germline CDR1 and CDR2 sequences are KGHDR and SFDVKD. This chain's CDR3 is CATSERAGNQPQHF. The DNA of the CDR3 is TGTGCCACCAGTGAACGGGCGGGAAATCAGCCCCAGCATTTT.